This T cell receptor (beta chain) comes out of a study of blood T cell repertoires in COVID-19. About the research overall: Researchers got acute and convalescent COVID-19 samples from the United States, Italy and Spain. T cells, B-cell-depleted T cells, or PBMCs supplied cDNA or gDNA.

The CDR3 is made up of 14 amino acids. Germline CDR1 is WNHNN and CDR2 is SYGVQD (reference sequence). Germline trimming cut 7 bases from V and 5 bases from J; bases unmatched to any gene: 7. Original processing notes: The authors estimated nucleated cell counts from reference gene primer amplification. Using immunoSEQ multiplex PCR, the repertoire was profiled, and TCRdb retains in-frame clones only, with some absent. The V and J calls and clone size come from that table; D and trimming were worked out from the DNA. The sample has more than 10,000 clones, 90% seen once. The sequenced sample was peripheral blood. The chain uses TRBV10-1 and TRBJ2-3, with 9 bases matching TRBD2. The clonotype originates from a human donor in a cohort sampled during active COVID-19. CDR3 loop: CASTRGGAGDTQYF. CDR3 in DNA: TGCGCCAGCACCCGCGGGGGGGCCGGAGATACGCAGTATTTT.